The 13 T cell receptor beta chains below were found in one sample sequenced in a study of human T cells and chemical hapten exposure. TCRdb processed the RACE reads anew with MiXCR; each CDR3 protein has one entry. The table lists 55,000 to 80,000 distinct CDR3 sequences, approximately 11% of them singletons. Time point indicated: patch test 3, about 24 weeks after DPC sensitization. Treatment of the sample: therapeutic diphenylcyclopropenone sensitization with weekly scalp DPC. The sequencing used whole blood, collected in connection with sensitization to the hapten diphenylcyclopropenone (DPC). Source of these receptors: a woman aged 30 to 39 with alopecia areata. Some clones in this sample may be carry-over from other donors' samples.

This clonotype was observed a handful of times. The gene calls are TRBV20-1 and TRBJ1-1; 7 bases fit TRBD1. CDR1 and CDR2 (germline): DFQATT, SNEGSKA (reference sequence). The CDR3 has 15 amino acids. V trimming: 5 bases; J trimming: 3 bases; junction bases outside the gene matches: 12. In nucleotides, the CDR3 is TGCAGTGCTCCCCTCCTCAGGACAGGCTACACTGAAGCTTTCTTT. This sequence encodes CSAPLLRTGYTEAFF.

In this sample, this clonotype turned up many times. This CDR3 is CASSARKRTNEKLFF. Here the CDR3 DNA reads TGTGCCAGCAGCGCCCGTAAGCGGACTAATGAAAAACTGTTTTTT. The chain uses TRBV21-1 and TRBJ1-4. TRBV21-1 is an annotated pseudogene. The CDR3 contains 15 residues.

A remark on this clonotype: The junction and the germline gene differ at one end; a read error may be behind it. The V and J genes are TRBV7-7 and TRBJ2-1; maybe TRBD2 (5 bases). CDR1 is SSHAT, CDR2 FNYEAQ, per germline (reference sequence). This CDR3 is 15 amino acids long. CDR3 amino acids: CASSLGRAHYNEQFF. CDR3 in DNA: TGTGCTAGCAGCTTAGGGCGGGCCCACTACAATGAGCAGTTCTTC.

This clonotype was found many times. The chain recombines TRBV4-3 with TRBJ2-7; 7 positions agree with TRBD1. The germline CDR1 and CDR2 sequences are LGHNA and YSLEER. Germline trimming cut 4 bases from V and 1 base from J; bases unmatched to any gene: 7. CDR3 length equals 15 residues. CDR3 in DNA: TGCGCCAGCAGCCGGAACAGGGGAAGGTCCTACGAGCAGTACTTC. Translated, it gives CASSRNRGRSYEQYF.

This clonotype was seen more than once but under ten times. This rearrangement joins TRBV19 to TRBJ2-3, with D perhaps being TRBD1 or TRBD2 (5 bases each). This CDR3 is 15 amino acids long. CDR1 is LNHDA and CDR2 is SQIVND in the germline V gene (reference sequence). V was clipped by 4 bases and J by 0 bases, with 11 bases between them. CDR3 loop: CASSRPGRSTDTQYF. The DNA of the CDR3 is TGTGCCAGTAGTAGACCGGGACGCAGCACAGATACGCAGTATTTT.

This clonotype was detected ten times or more. The chain uses TRBV11-2 and TRBJ1-1; D gene uncertain. The germline V gene has CDR1 SGHAT and CDR2 FQNNGV. The CDR3 has 13 residues. The V end was cut by 3 bases, the J end by 1 base, with 6 bases between. Here the CDR3 reads CASSLNTNTEAFF. The CDR3 DNA sequence: TGTGCCAGCAGCTTGAACACGAACACTGAAGCTTTCTTT. Full variable domain (missing parts from reference TRBV11-2 and TRBJ1-1): EAGVAQSPRYKIIEKRQSVAFWCNPISGHATLYWYQQILGQGPKLLIQFQNNGVVDDSQLPKDRFSAERLKGVDSTLKIQPAKLEDSAVYLCASSLNTNTEAFFGQGTRLTVV.

This clonotype occurred a few times. The chain joins TRBV27 to TRBJ1-6; D possibly corresponds to TRBD1 (5 bases). V dropped 8 bases and J dropped 10 bases, with 15 bases sitting between them. Germline CDR1 is MNHEY and CDR2 is SMNVEV (reference sequence). CDR3 length: 13 amino acids. CDR3 coding DNA: TGTGCCAGCGGGTCGAGGGGTGGCTCACCCCTCCACTTT. This codes for CASGSRGGSPLHF.

The CDR3 DNA follows: TGTGCCAGCAGACCCGACGGCTACACCGGGGAGCTGTTTTTT. Its protein is CASRPDGYTGELFF. This chain joins TRBV2 and TRBJ2-2; D unclear. V dropped 6 bases and J dropped 3 bases, with 11 bases sitting between them. CDR1 is SNHLY and CDR2 is FYNNEI in the germline V gene. There are 14 residues in the CDR3.

This clonotype was observed many times. The V gene is TRBV29-1, the J gene TRBJ1-1; unclear D gene. V was shortened by 7 bases and J by 2 bases, with 17 bases between the two germline ends. This CDR3 comprises 14 residues. Germline V gene lookup returns CDR1 SQVTM and CDR2 ANQGSEA. In DNA form, the CDR3 reads TGCAGCGGTTCTGGGCTGGGCCCTAACACTGAAGCTTTCTTT. Its protein product is CSGSGLGPNTEAFF.

This clonotype was detected ten times or more. CDR3 residues: CASSPMWSGAPYEQYF. In DNA form, the CDR3 reads TGTGCCAGCTCACCGATGTGGTCGGGAGCCCCCTACGAGCAGTACTTC. The chain uses TRBV18 and TRBJ2-7; D possibly corresponds to TRBD2 (6 bases). CDR3 length: 16 amino acids. V dropped 3 bases and J dropped 2 bases, with 17 bases sitting between them. CDR1 and CDR2 (germline): KGHSH, LQKENI.

This clonotype was seen repeatedly, ten times or more. The gene calls are TRBV3-1 and TRBJ1-1; D remains ambiguous. The germline V and J ends were trimmed by 0 bases and 8 bases, with 7 bases remaining between them. This CDR3 is 12 amino acids long. Germline values: CDR1 LGHDT, CDR2 YNNKEL (reference sequence). The CDR3 region has the DNA TGTGCCAGCAGCCAAGAAGGGAACGAAGCTTTCTTT. Residues: CASSQEGNEAFF.

This clonotype showed up many times. The gene calls are TRBV12-3 or TRBV12-4 and TRBJ1-1, with 9 nucleotides matching TRBD1. This CDR3 has 15 amino acids. With V trimmed by 6 bases and J by 7 bases, 12 bases remained unmatched. Written as DNA, the CDR3 is TGTGCCAGCAGCCTCGACGGGACAGGGTACGGTGAAGCTTTCTTT. This gives the protein CASSLDGTGYGEAFF.

This clonotype came up a few times. This chain joins TRBV29-1 and TRBJ2-7, with D unresolved. The germline V gene has CDR1 SQVTM and CDR2 ANQGSEA. V gave up 4 bases and J gave up 2 bases, with 9 bases separating them. This CDR3 contains 12 residues. The CDR3 sequence: CSVAGPTYEQYF. As DNA, the CDR3 is TGCAGCGTTGCCGGGCCGACCTACGAGCAGTACTTC.